These T cell receptor beta chains were read from a single sample in a study of T cell repertoires in cytomegalovirus infection. TCRdb reanalysed the reads using MiXCR and keeps one entry per CDR3 protein. The top ten clones hold 20% to 30% of a sample with approximately 170,000 distinct CDR3 sequences, roughly an eighth of them seen once. Input material: PBMCs. These receptors came from a human donor in good health (CMV status not recorded). Some clones in this sample may be carry-over from other donors' samples. CDR3s include the opening cysteine and the closing phenylalanine or tryptophan. The order of the fields is clone size, V gene, J gene, D gene, CDR3 protein, CDR3 DNA. D genes are given only for firm matches. Size values are once, few and many counts, or a class for expanded clones, and some rows have none.

.	TRBV29-1	TRBJ2-7	TRBD2	CSVDYGGTYEQYF	TGCAGCGTTGACTACGGGGGGACCTACGAGCAGTACTTC
.	TRBV30	TRBJ2-2	.	CAWTSLGSRGAAGSYTGELFF	TGTGCCTGGACCTCCTTAGGATCCAGGGGCGCGGCGGGCTCCTACACCGGGGAGCTGTTTTTT
many	TRBV12-3/TRBV12-4	TRBJ1-1	.	CASLTTYGDTEAFF	TGTGCCAGCTTAACAACCTACGGGGACACTGAAGCTTTCTTT
.	TRBV7-4	TRBJ1-5	.	CASSPVYSNQPQHF	TGTGCCAGCAGCCCCGTCTATAGCAATCAGCCCCAGCATTTT
many	TRBV7-2	TRBJ2-1	.	CASSFLGNEQFF	TGTGCCAGCAGCTTTCTAGGGAATGAGCAGTTCTTC
few	TRBV29-1	TRBJ2-1	.	CSVARGVGNEQFF	TGCAGCGTTGCTAGGGGTGTTGGAAATGAGCAGTTCTTC
.	TRBV28	TRBJ1-6	.	CASRVYADSPLHF	TGTGCCAGCAGGGTTTATGCGGACTCACCCCTCCACTTT
few	TRBV11-2	TRBJ1-2	.	CASSLARFSETNYGYTF	TGTGCCAGCAGCTTAGCCAGGTTCTCCGAAACTAACTATGGCTACACCTTC
.	TRBV28	TRBJ2-6	.	CASSHRLRAGANVLTF	TGTGCCAGCAGTCACCGCTTGAGGGCTGGGGCCAACGTCCTGACTTTC
.	TRBV6-5	TRBJ1-3	.	CASSSRQITVFGNTIYF	TGTGCCAGCAGTTCCAGACAGATAACCGTCTTTGGAAACACCATATATTTT
many	TRBV7-2	TRBJ2-7	TRBD1	CASSLGRGRGEQYF	TGTGCCAGCAGCTTAGGCAGGGGGCGAGGCGAGCAGTACTTC
few	TRBV19	TRBJ2-1	TRBD2	CASSPGGLASNEQFF	TGTGCCAGTAGTCCTGGGGGACTAGCGTCAAATGAGCAGTTCTTC
.	TRBV29-1	TRBJ2-3	.	CSVLISVTDTQYF	TGCAGCGTTCTAATCTCAGTCACAGATACGCAGTATTTT
once	TRBV20-1	TRBJ2-1	TRBD2	CSAIAPLAGVNEQFF	TGCAGTGCTATAGCCCCCCTAGCGGGAGTCAATGAGCAGTTCTTC
.	TRBV7-9	TRBJ2-4	TRBD1	CASSQWGQPKNIQYF	TGTGCCAGCAGCCAATGGGGACAGCCTAAAAACATTCAGTACTTC
few	TRBV5-1	TRBJ2-1	.	CASSGDNEQFF	TGCGCCAGCAGCGGGGACAATGAGCAGTTCTTC
many	TRBV7-2	TRBJ2-1	TRBD2	CASSLGGLAGGVNEQFF	TGTGCCAGCAGCTTAGGGGGACTAGCGGGAGGGGTAAATGAGCAGTTCTTC
many	TRBV12-3/TRBV12-4	TRBJ2-5	.	CASSSEPKEAQYF	TGTGCCAGCAGCTCGGAACCCAAAGAGGCCCAGTACTTC
.	TRBV10-2	TRBJ1-1	.	CASSDRGEYTEAFF	TGCGCCAGCAGTGACAGGGGAGAGTACACTGAAGCTTTCTTT
.	TRBV12-5	TRBJ2-3	TRBD2	CASGSSGGPDTQYF	TGTGCTAGTGGTTCCAGCGGGGGTCCAGATACGCAGTATTTT
many	TRBV7-9	TRBJ1-1	.	CASSFKDRLNTEAFF	TGTGCCAGCAGCTTTAAAGACCGATTGAACACTGAAGCTTTCTTT
many	TRBV7-9	TRBJ1-1	.	CASSADRATEAFF	TGTGCCAGCAGCGCAGATAGGGCCACTGAAGCTTTCTTT
many	TRBV7-6	TRBJ2-1	.	CASSFEKGSWNEQFF	TGTGCCAGCAGCTTTGAAAAGGGGTCCTGGAATGAGCAGTTCTTC
.	TRBV7-9	TRBJ2-1	.	CASSSIDSLSYNEQFF	TGTGCCAGCAGCTCGATTGACTCTCTCTCCTACAATGAGCAGTTCTTC
many	TRBV25-1	TRBJ1-5	.	CASSEYSETQPQHF	TGTGCCAGCAGTGAATATTCCGAGACTCAGCCCCAGCATTTT
.	TRBV29-1	TRBJ1-1	.	CSVRNTEAFF	TGCAGCGTTAGGAACACTGAAGCTTTCTTT
few	TRBV29-1	TRBJ2-3	TRBD1	CSVEARDRGPSRVTDTQYF	TGCAGCGTTGAAGCAAGGGACAGGGGACCGTCTCGTGTCACAGATACGCAGTATTTT
many	TRBV11-2	TRBJ2-5	TRBD2	CASSLRLAEETQYF	TGTGCCAGCAGCTTAAGGCTAGCGGAAGAGACCCAGTACTTC
.	TRBV6-8	TRBJ1-2	.	CASSYADSRGYTF	TGTGCCAGCAGTTACGCGGACAGTCGAGGCTACACCTTC
.	TRBV7-2	TRBJ1-6	.	CASRFGGWKVNSPLHF	TGTGCCAGCCGCTTTGGCGGGTGGAAGGTTAATTCACCCCTCCACTTT
many	TRBV7-3	TRBJ2-5	.	CASSPTGQETQYF	TGTGCCAGCAGCCCCACCGGCCAAGAGACCCAGTACTTC
.	TRBV14	TRBJ1-4	.	CASSQEWAGSTTNEKLFF	TGTGCCAGCAGCCAAGAGTGGGCAGGCTCGACAACTAATGAAAAACTGTTTTTT
many	TRBV6-4	TRBJ2-2	TRBD1	CASSDATGQGSGELFF	TGTGCCAGCAGTGACGCCACAGGACAGGGGTCCGGGGAGCTGTTTTTT
many	TRBV28	TRBJ2-7	.	CASSLLLSAYEQYF	TGTGCCAGCAGTTTATTGCTGAGCGCCTACGAGCAGTACTTC
.	TRBV28	TRBJ2-6	.	CASTQWGTLSGANVLTF	TGTGCCAGCACCCAATGGGGCACCCTCTCTGGGGCCAACGTCCTGACTTTC
few	TRBV29-1	TRBJ1-1	.	CSVEVPTDGTWGAFF	TGCAGCGTTGAAGTTCCAACGGACGGGACATGGGGGGCTTTCTTT
many	TRBV28	TRBJ2-7	.	CASKSQGVSWEQYF	TGTGCCAGCAAATCCCAGGGAGTCTCTTGGGAGCAGTACTTC
few	TRBV7-9	TRBJ2-5	TRBD1	CASSPDRGGRETQYF	TGTGCCAGCAGCCCCGACAGGGGTGGCCGAGAGACCCAGTACTTC